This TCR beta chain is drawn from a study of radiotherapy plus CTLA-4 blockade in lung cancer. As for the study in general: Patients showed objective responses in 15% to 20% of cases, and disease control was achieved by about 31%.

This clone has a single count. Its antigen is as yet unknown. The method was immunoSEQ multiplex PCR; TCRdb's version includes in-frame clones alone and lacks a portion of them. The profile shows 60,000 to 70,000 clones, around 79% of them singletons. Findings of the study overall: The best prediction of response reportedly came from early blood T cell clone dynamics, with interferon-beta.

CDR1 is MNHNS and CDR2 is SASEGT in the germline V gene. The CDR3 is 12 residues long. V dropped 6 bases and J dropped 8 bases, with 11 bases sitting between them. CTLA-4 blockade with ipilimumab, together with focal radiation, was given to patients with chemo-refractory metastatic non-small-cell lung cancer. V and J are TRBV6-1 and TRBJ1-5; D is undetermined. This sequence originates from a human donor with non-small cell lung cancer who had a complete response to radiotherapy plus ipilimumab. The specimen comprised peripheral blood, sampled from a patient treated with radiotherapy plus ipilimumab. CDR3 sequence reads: CASRILSEPQHF. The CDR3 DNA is TGTGCCAGCAGAATACTTTCGGAGCCCCAGCATTTT.